These 32 T cell receptor beta chains were all obtained from the same sample, sequenced in a study of blood T cells in healthy people across ages. Primers used in a second PCR of about 7 to 12 cycles were a sample-barcoded 5' primer and a J-beta primer mix. TCRdb redid the calling of the 5' RACE reads with MiXCR, one entry per CDR3 protein. The sample holds over a million distinct CDR3 sequences, approximately 39% seen once. Sequencing was performed on blood. Receptors originate from a woman in her late teens or twenties in good health.

This clonotype was recorded a few times. The V call is TRBV30, the J call TRBJ2-4, with D maybe TRBD1 (5 bases). Germline assignment: CDR1 GTSNPN and CDR2 SVGIG (reference sequence). V lost 4 bases and J lost 6, with 13 bases in between. The CDR3 is 13 amino acids. CDR3: CAWTPDRLNIQYF. The CDR3 DNA reads as TGTGCCTGGACTCCCGACAGATTAAACATTCAGTACTTC.

The chain links TRBV29-1 to TRBJ2-7, with TRBD1 as a possible D gene (6 bases). The CDR3 has 13 residues. Germline V CDR1 and CDR2: SQVTM, ANQGSEA. V was cut by 0 bases and J by 4 bases, with 10 bases left in between. CDR3 in DNA: TGCAGCGTTGAAGAAGGGGGAAAGTACGAGCAGTACTTC. This translates into CSVEEGGKYEQYF.

This chain links TRBV4-1 with TRBJ1-1; TRBD1 is a possible D gene (5 bases). Germline assignment: CDR1 MGHRA and CDR2 YSYEKL. CDR3 size: 12 residues. V was shortened by 1 base and J by 7 bases, with 7 bases between the two germline ends. The CDR3 reads CASSQGQSEAFF. CDR3 sequence (DNA): TGCGCCAGCAGCCAAGGACAGAGTGAAGCTTTCTTT.

This clonotype was seen only a few times. The chain couples TRBV2 to TRBJ2-3; D not resolved. Trimming shortened V by 4 bases and J by 7 bases, and 9 bases separated the two germline ends. Germline CDR1 and CDR2: SNHLY and FYNNEI. CDR3 length equals 12 residues. The CDR3 DNA follows: TGTGCCAGCAGTGGTGAGGTACATACGCAGTATTTT. This codes for CASSGEVHTQYF.

This clonotype occurred many times. V gene TRBV9 combines with J gene TRBJ1-1; D unresolved. V lost 0 bases to trimming and J lost 0 bases, with 3 bases between them. The V gene's germline CDR1 is SGDLS and CDR2 YYNGEE. The CDR3 extends over 13 amino acids. The DNA of the CDR3 is TGTGCCAGCAGCGTAGAGGTGAACACTGAAGCTTTCTTT. Its translation is CASSVEVNTEAFF.

The rearrangement joins TRBV6-5 to TRBJ2-6; D ambiguous. The CDR3 runs to 19 residues. V gave up 2 bases and J gave up 0 bases, with 17 bases separating them. CDR1 and CDR2 (germline): MNHEY, SVGAGI. The CDR3 region has the DNA TGTGCCAGCAGTTACCTTGAGGTAGATTGGGTCTCTGGGGCCAACGTCCTGACTTTC. Protein sequence: CASSYLEVDWVSGANVLTF.

This clonotype appeared once. The gene calls are TRBV11-2 and TRBJ1-4; D unclear. V was pared by 0 bases and J by 6 bases, with 11 bases between. This CDR3 region has 15 residues. Looked up from germline, CDR1 is SGHAT and CDR2 is FQNNGV. CDR3 coding DNA: TGTGCCAGCAGCTTAGAGGCGGGTGAAGATGAAAAACTGTTTTTT. Its translation is CASSLEAGEDEKLFF.

V is TRBV20-1 and J is TRBJ1-5; D perhaps matches TRBD1 (6 bases). V lost 4 bases and J 3 bases, leaving 13 bases between the germline ends. Germline assignment: CDR1 DFQATT and CDR2 SNEGSKA (reference sequence). The CDR3 has 14 residues. CDR3 coding DNA: TGCAGTGCTACAGGGGCGGGATTCAATCAGCCCCAGCATTTT. This translates into CSATGAGFNQPQHF.

The CDR3 reads CASSLYGTSGYEQYF. The CDR3, as DNA: TGTGCCAGCAGTCTTTATGGGACTAGCGGCTACGAGCAGTACTTC. This rearrangement joins TRBV2 to TRBJ2-7, with 11 nucleotides matching TRBD2. The CDR3 length is 15 residues. Germline CDR1 reads SNHLY; CDR2 reads FYNNEI. V was clipped by 5 bases and J by 3 bases; unmatched bases: 6.

Details on this clonotype: Germline is not matched at one junction end, which may reflect a read error. The chain joins TRBV9 to TRBJ2-1; D gene unclear. CDR1 SGDLS and CDR2 YYNGEE come from the germline V gene. The CDR3 spans 15 residues. Written as DNA, the CDR3 is TGTGCCAGCAGCGCCAACCCGTCGCACTACAATAAGCAGTTCTTC. Protein: CASSANPSHYNKQFF.

In its sample, this clonotype was seen many times. The V gene is TRBV12-3 or TRBV12-4, the J gene TRBJ1-2; TRBD1 is a possible D gene (5 bases). The CDR3 has 12 residues. V was clipped by 5 bases and J by 8 bases, with 12 bases between them. The CDR3 is CASSPYGGGYTF. CDR3 bases: TGTGCCAGCAGTCCATATGGGGGAGGCTACACCTTC.

V gene TRBV7-9 combines with J gene TRBJ1-1, with D unresolved. Trimming stripped 1 base from V and 5 bases from J, with 5 bases between. Germline CDR1 is SEHNR and CDR2 is FQNEAQ (reference sequence). This CDR3 has 12 amino acids. The DNA of the CDR3 is TGTGCCAGCAGCTTAGACATGACTGAAGCTTTCTTT. Its protein is CASSLDMTEAFF.

CDR3 coding DNA: TGCAGTGCCCACTATAACCAGGGGGCCAACGTCCTGACTTTC. This translates into CSAHYNQGANVLTF. This chain connects TRBV20-1 to TRBJ2-6, with D uncertain. From germline, CDR1 is DFQATT and CDR2 SNEGSKA (reference sequence). Trimming left V 6 bases short and J 4 bases short, with 13 bases between. The CDR3 is 14 amino acids.

The V gene is TRBV24-1, the J gene TRBJ2-5; 8 nucleotides line up with TRBD2. The length of the CDR3 is 17 residues. CDR1 and CDR2 from the germline V gene are KGHDR and SFDVKD. Trimming at V came to 0 bases and at J to 11 bases, leaving 16 bases not matched to a gene. CDR3 protein: CATSDLPGRAWSNEQYF. The CDR3 DNA reads as TGTGCCACCAGTGATTTGCCCGGGAGGGCCTGGAGTAATGAGCAGTACTTC.

In this sample, this clonotype turned up once. The germline gene is not matched at one end of the junction; a read error may be the cause. CDR3 nucleotides: TGTGCCAGTAGTTTGTGGGCACCTCATTCACCCCTCCACTTT. Encoded protein: CASSLWAPHSPLHF. The rearrangement links TRBV12-3 or TRBV12-4 to TRBJ1-6; D unclear. The length of the CDR3 is 14 residues.

This clonotype was seen a handful of times. The gene calls are TRBV29-1 and TRBJ1-5, with 10 bases that match TRBD1. The CDR3 is made up of 13 amino acids. Germline CDR1 SQVTM, CDR2 ANQGSEA. With 4 bases clipped from V and 5 bases from J, the junction kept 2 bases outside the gene matches. CDR3 in amino acids: CSVGGTGDQPQHF. The CDR3 coding sequence is TGCAGCGTTGGGGGGACAGGGGATCAGCCCCAGCATTTT.

The chain employs TRBV25-1 and TRBJ2-1, with no clear D. CDR3 size: 10 residues. CDR1 and CDR2 (germline): MGHDK, SYGVNS. V lost 9 bases to trimming and J lost 5 bases, with 5 bases between them. The CDR3 DNA reads as TGTGCCAGTAGGAACAATGAGCAGTTCTTC. It translates to CASRNNEQFF.

The chain combines TRBV7-2 with TRBJ2-5; D is ambiguous. Per the germline V gene, CDR1 is SGHTA and CDR2 is FQGNSA. This CDR3 has 16 amino acids. V shed 5 bases and J shed 11 bases, with 27 bases lying between them. As DNA, the CDR3 is TGTGCCAGCAGCCCACAGCCGAGCCCATTTCGTAGTGAGCAGTACTTC. Its protein product is CASSPQPSPFRSEQYF.

V is TRBV27 and J is TRBJ1-1, with TRBD1 matching 8 bases. Germline assignment: CDR1 MNHEY and CDR2 SMNVEV (reference sequence). V lost 6 bases to trimming and J lost 5 bases; unmatched junction nucleotides: 11. The CDR3 contains 15 residues. The CDR3 DNA reads TGTGCCAGCAGAGACGGACAGGGCCCGGGAACTGAAGCTTTCTTT. Translating gives CASRDGQGPGTEAFF.

The chain employs TRBV7-2 and TRBJ2-7, with TRBD2 as a possible D gene (5 bases). This CDR3 has 15 amino acids. The V gene lost 4 bases and the J gene lost 0 bases, with 13 bases spanning the gap. Germline V CDR1 and CDR2: SGHTA, FQGNSA. The CDR3 DNA reads TGTGCCAGCAGCTCTACGCGGGCGAGCTCCTACGAGCAGTACTTC. It yields the protein CASSSTRASSYEQYF.

The chain uses TRBV28 and TRBJ2-1; D may be TRBD2 (6 bases). Trimming left V 7 bases short and J 5 bases short, with 15 bases between. The germline V gene has CDR1 MDHEN and CDR2 SYDVKM. The CDR3 runs to 14 residues. In nucleotides, the CDR3 is TGTGCCAGCAAGACGGAGCGGGCAAACAATGAGCAGTTCTTC. Translated, it gives CASKTERANNEQFF. The full variable domain, its missing parts supplied by reference TRBV28 and TRBJ2-1, is DVKVTQSSRYLVKRTGEKVFLECVQDMDHENMFWYRQDPGLGLRLIYFSYDVKMKEKGDIPEGYSVSREKKERFSLILESASTNQTSMYLCASKTERANNEQFFGPGTRLTVL.

On this clonotype itself: One end of the junction varies from germline; a read error may be responsible. CDR3 in amino acids: CASSPTGGVFYGYTF. In nucleotides, the CDR3 is TGCGCCAGCAGTCCTACAGGGGGAGTCTTCTATGGCTACACCTTC. The chain joins TRBV12-3 or TRBV12-4 to TRBJ1-2; 8 bases are a match to TRBD1. CDR3 size: 15 residues.

A word on this clonotype: One end of the junction fails to match germline, which may point to a read error. This chain uses TRBV6-6 with TRBJ2-1, with 8 bases lining up with TRBD2. The CDR3 totals 16 residues. In germline, CDR1 is MNHNY, CDR2 SVGAGI (reference sequence). DNA of the CDR3: TGTGCCAGCAGTTACGAGGCTAGCGGGCCCTACGATGAGCAGTTCTTC. It yields the protein CASSYEASGPYDEQFF.

This chain joins TRBV7-9 and TRBJ2-7, with no clear D. The CDR3 runs to 15 residues. CDR1 is SEHNR, CDR2 FQNEAQ, per germline (reference sequence). Trimming shortened V by 5 bases and J by 3 bases, and 17 bases separated the two germline ends. The CDR3 DNA follows: TGTGCCAGCAGCCAAACGAAGGGTAGATTCTACGAGCAGTACTTC. This sequence encodes CASSQTKGRFYEQYF.

This clonotype came up once. The J gene is TRBJ2-1, the V gene TRBV4-3, with 11 positions matching TRBD2. Germline V CDR1 and CDR2: LGHNA, YSLEER. The CDR3 extends over 18 amino acids. J was trimmed by 4 bases and V by 0 bases; bases with no gene match: 8. The CDR3 spells CASSQEWLAGGIYNEQFF. As DNA, the CDR3 is TGCGCCAGCAGCCAAGAGTGGCTAGCGGGAGGAATTTACAATGAGCAGTTCTTC.

The chain combines TRBV20-1 with TRBJ2-5, with TRBD2 as a possible D gene (7 bases). The CDR3 spans 14 residues. V was pared by 6 bases and J by 4 bases, with 18 bases between. Germline loops: CDR1 DFQATT, CDR2 SNEGSKA (reference sequence). For the CDR3, the DNA is TGCAGTGCGGACGCGCGGGGGCTTAGAGAGACCCAGTACTTC. Translated: CSADARGLRETQYF.

This clonotype was seen a few times. This rearrangement joins TRBV9 to TRBJ2-1; either TRBD1 or TRBD2 may fit D (6 bases each). Germline CDR1 and CDR2: SGDLS and YYNGEE. Trimming took off 9 bases at V and 8 bases at J, with 30 bases between the two ends. The CDR3 totals 17 residues. The CDR3 nucleotides read TGTGCCATCCCCTCCAAAGGAAGGGGGGAACCTGCGGATGAGCAGTTCTTC. Its protein product is CAIPSKGRGEPADEQFF.

Concerning this clonotype itself: A clone one base away is much larger, so this may be a read error. The chain carries TRBV11-2 and TRBJ1-1, with D hard to call. This CDR3 region has 13 residues. Germline V gene sequence: CDR1 SGHAT, CDR2 FQNNGV. Trimming stripped 5 bases from V and 5 bases from J, with 12 bases between. CDR3 bases: TGTGCCAGCAGCGTGGGAGGAATGACTGAAGCTTTCTTT. It is translated as CASSVGGMTEAFF.

The chain joins TRBV9 to TRBJ1-1; TRBD1 aligns across 7 bases. The germline CDR1 and CDR2 sequences are SGDLS and YYNGEE. Trimming removed 4 bases from V and 0 bases from J; junction bases left unmatched: 12. The CDR3 sequence is 17 residues long. The DNA for the CDR3 is TGTGCCAGCAGCTCCCCTGAGACAGGGTTGATGAACACTGAAGCTTTCTTT. Its protein is CASSSPETGLMNTEAFF.

The J gene is TRBJ2-1, the V gene TRBV6-2 or TRBV6-3; D perhaps matches TRBD1 (5 bases). Near its end, the DNA agrees better with TRBJ2-7, so the J call may be wrong. This CDR3 has 16 amino acids. Germline assignment: CDR1 MNHEY and CDR2 SVGEGT. CDR3 residues: CASSYLGDSSYNEQYF. CDR3 nucleotide sequence: TGTGCCAGCAGTTACCTGGGCGACAGCTCCTACAATGAGCAGTACTTC.

There are a few counts of this clonotype. V is TRBV20-1 and J is TRBJ2-1; D possibly uses TRBD1 or TRBD2 (5 bases each). The V gene lost 6 bases and the J gene lost 10 bases, with 19 bases spanning the gap. Germline loops: CDR1 DFQATT, CDR2 SNEGSKA (reference sequence). The CDR3 is 13 residues long. This CDR3 reads CSARPRRGPEQFF. CDR3 bases: TGCAGTGCCAGACCCCGTCGGGGACCGGAGCAGTTCTTC.

This chain links TRBV4-3 with TRBJ2-5; 8 bases map to TRBD2. This CDR3 is 15 amino acids long. V dropped 0 bases and J dropped 4; count of bases not matched to a gene: 4. Germline loops: CDR1 LGHNA, CDR2 YSLEER. The CDR3 protein is CASSQEAGGGETQYF. Written as DNA, the CDR3 is TGCGCCAGCAGCCAAGAGGCGGGAGGCGGAGAGACCCAGTACTTC.